This T cell receptor beta chain appears in the sequencing data of a study of Ad26.COV2.S vaccination and SARS-CoV-2 variants. In the study overall: Donor got 5x10^10 or 1x10^11 viral particles of Ad26.COV2.S.

Data came from immunoSEQ multiplex PCR; TCRdb stores just in-frame clones and leaves some out. This table holds roughly 380,000 clones, 80% to 90% found once. Notes on the study in general: Breadth of non-spike TCRs did not differ between vaccinees and placebo recipients. Ad26.COV2.S recipients had broader spike-specific TCRs (P = 0.0014).

Treatment described: about 20 received Ad26.COV2.S at low or high dose, single or two shots; roughly 5 received placebo; per-sample allocation not given. Repertoires come from day 63 after the first vaccine or placebo injection. As concerns this clone: The antigen is undetermined.

This TCR came from a person between 18 and 65 years old who received the Ad26.COV2.S COVID-19 vaccine or a placebo. Material: peripheral blood, obtained in a trial of Ad26.COV2.S vaccine versus placebo.

The DNA of the CDR3 is TGTGCCAGCAGCCAAGGTCCGAGCTACGAGCAGTACTTC. Protein product: CASSQGPSYEQYF. The chain is built from TRBV4-2 and TRBJ2-7, with D hard to call. V was shortened by 1 base and J by 3 bases, with 7 bases between the two germline ends. CDR3 length equals 13 residues. The germline V gene has CDR1 LGHNA and CDR2 YNFKEQ.